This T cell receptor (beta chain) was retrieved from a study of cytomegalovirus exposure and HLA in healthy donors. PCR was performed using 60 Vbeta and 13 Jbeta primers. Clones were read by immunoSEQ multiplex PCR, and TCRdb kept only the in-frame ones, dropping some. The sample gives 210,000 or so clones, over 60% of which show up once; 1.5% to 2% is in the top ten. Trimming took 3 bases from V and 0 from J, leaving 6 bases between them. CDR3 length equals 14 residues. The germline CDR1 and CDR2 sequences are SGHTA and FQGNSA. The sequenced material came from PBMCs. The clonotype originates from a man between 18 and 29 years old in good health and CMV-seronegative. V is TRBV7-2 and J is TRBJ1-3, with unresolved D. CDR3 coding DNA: TGTGCCAGCAGCTTTTGGGCCTCTGGAAACACCATATATTTT. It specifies CASSFWASGNTIYF.